This is a list of T cell receptor beta chains from one sample in a study of blood T cell repertoires in COVID-19. Assay used: immunoSEQ multiplex PCR; TCRdb lists only in-frame clones, some missing. The data contain 65,000 to 90,000 clones, roughly 85% of them singletons. The sequencing sample was made of peripheral blood. The receptors here all came from a man aged 30 to 45 with acute or convalescent COVID-19. Each CDR3 is given with its conserved first and last residue. A D gene is named only where the DNA matches it firmly. Some rows mark clone size as missing; the rest say once, few, many or name a class of expanded clone.

D gene	V gene	J gene	clone size	CDR3 protein	CDR3 DNA
-	TRBV3-1/TRBV3-2	TRBJ2-3	-	CASTQGPSTDTQYF	TGTGCCAGCACCCAGGGCCCTAGCACAGATACGCAGTATTTT
TRBD1	TRBV6-6	TRBJ1-6	-	CASSPGTGANSPLHF	TGTGCCAGCAGTCCAGGGACAGGGGCCAATTCACCCCTCCACTTT
-	TRBV14	TRBJ1-1	once	CASRLTMNTEAFF	TGTGCCAGCAGACTAACCATGAACACTGAAGCTTTCTTT
TRBD2	TRBV18	TRBJ2-3	-	CASSPPSGSGDTQYF	TGTGCCAGCTCACCGCCTAGCGGGAGCGGGGATACGCAGTATTTT
-	TRBV28	TRBJ1-2	-	CASSLSSGRGYGYTF	TGTGCCAGCAGTTTATCGTCGGGAAGAGGCTATGGCTACACCTTC
-	TRBV6-2/TRBV6-3	TRBJ2-1	-	CASSLLHGGATNEQFF	TGTGCCAGCAGCCTATTACACGGCGGGGCAACCAATGAGCAGTTCTTC
-	TRBV28	TRBJ2-7	-	CASSSRGGPIMREQYF	TGTGCCAGCAGTTCCAGGGGCGGACCCATAATGAGGGAGCAGTACTTC
-	TRBV30	TRBJ2-3	-	CAWSAGGAGGDTQYF	TGTGCCTGGAGTGCTGGGGGGGCCGGAGGAGATACGCAGTATTTT
TRBD1	TRBV7-2	TRBJ2-2	-	CASSSPMTGGTGELFF	TGTGCCAGCAGCTCCCCAATGACAGGGGGGACCGGGGAGCTGTTTTTT
TRBD1	TRBV18	TRBJ1-1	-	CASSPDRVNTEAFF	TGTGCCAGCTCCCCGGACAGGGTGAACACTGAAGCTTTCTTT
-	TRBV6-5	TRBJ2-7	once	CASGQKSSYEQYF	TGTGCCAGCGGACAGAAGAGTTCCTACGAGCAGTACTTC